Shown below are 13 T cell receptor beta chains from a single sample sequenced in a study of Ad26.COV2.S vaccination and SARS-CoV-2 variants. Using immunoSEQ multiplex PCR, the repertoire was profiled, and TCRdb retains in-frame clones only, with some absent. The sample carries some 320,000 clones, around 81% recorded once. The treatment denotes: 15 to 20 received Ad26.COV2.S at low or high dose, single or two shots; 5 received placebo; per-sample allocation not given. Sampling was done on day 63 after the first vaccine or placebo injection. Specimen: peripheral blood, collected in a trial of Ad26.COV2.S vaccine versus placebo. Every receptor here comes from a person aged 18 to 59 who received the Ad26.COV2.S COVID-19 vaccine or a placebo.

The table lists this clone with many counts. The CDR3 region has the DNA TGTGCCATCAGGATGAGGGTTCTCAGGGGAGAGACCCAGTACTTC. Amino acids: CAIRMRVLRGETQYF. The J gene is TRBJ2-5, the V gene TRBV10-3; TRBD1 might be the D (6 bases). This CDR3 comprises 15 residues. Trimming cost V 6 bases and J 4 bases, with 18 bases left between them. Per the germline V gene, CDR1 is ENHRY and CDR2 is SYGVKD.

The chain has TRBV3-1 (or the pseudogene TRBV3-2) and TRBJ2-3; 7 nucleotides align to TRBD1. Germline CDR1 and CDR2: LGHDT and YNNKEL (reference sequence). The CDR3 extends over 16 amino acids. V shed 4 bases and J 0 bases; nucleotides not matched to a gene: 7. DNA of the CDR3: TGTGCCAGCAGCCCGTCACCGGGACAGAGCACAGATACGCAGTATTTT. Encoded protein: CASSPSPGQSTDTQYF.

V and J are TRBV7-9 and TRBJ2-7; weak D call: TRBD1 (6 bases). From germline, CDR1 is SEHNR and CDR2 FQNEAQ (reference sequence). CDR3 length: 14 residues. V lost 1 base, J lost 4 bases, and 11 bases lay in between. The CDR3 spells CASSLVGRGYEQYF. CDR3 nucleotide sequence: TGTGCCAGCAGCTTAGTCGGCAGGGGTTACGAGCAGTACTTC.

This sequence joins TRBV5-6 and TRBJ1-1, with D perhaps matching TRBD1 (6 bases). CDR3 size: 16 residues. The V and J ends lost 1 base and 1 base respectively, with 14 bases between them. CDR1 and CDR2 (germline): SGHDT, YYEEEE. The chain's CDR3 is CASSLRGRGPNTEAFF. The DNA of the CDR3 is TGTGCCAGCAGCTTGCGGGGGCGCGGCCCGAACACTGAAGCTTTCTTT.

The J gene is TRBJ1-2, the V gene TRBV5-1; D unresolved. V was clipped by 0 bases and J by 0 bases, with 9 bases between them. This CDR3 has 15 amino acids. CDR1 is SGHRS, CDR2 YFSETQ, per germline. This CDR3 is CASSLASLPNYGYTF. In nucleotides, the CDR3 is TGCGCCAGCAGCTTGGCTAGTCTTCCTAACTATGGCTACACCTTC.

This rearrangement joins TRBV12-3 or TRBV12-4 to TRBJ1-4, with a possible D match to TRBD1 (5 bases). Trimming shortened V by 6 bases and J by 2 bases, and 7 bases separated the two germline ends. The CDR3 has 13 residues. The CDR3, as DNA: TGTGCCAGCAGGGCAGGGACTAATGAAAAACTGTTTTTT. Translated: CASRAGTNEKLFF.

The genes are TRBV4-2 and TRBJ2-2; D might be TRBD1 or TRBD2, each matching 5 bases. Germline V gene lookup returns CDR1 LGHNA and CDR2 YNFKEQ. V was clipped by 0 bases and J by 7 bases, with 9 bases between them. The CDR3 consists of 14 residues. CDR3 residues: CASSQDGTGGELFF. The CDR3 DNA sequence: TGTGCCAGCAGCCAAGACGGGACGGGCGGGGAGCTGTTTTTT.

The chain combines TRBV30 with TRBJ1-2, with D perhaps matching TRBD1 (6 bases). This CDR3 has 14 residues. Trimming shortened V by 2 bases and J by 5 bases, and 15 bases separated the two germline ends. Germline CDR1 reads GTSNPN; CDR2 reads SVGIG (reference sequence). CDR3 loop: CAWSPEAGEYGYTF. The CDR3 nucleotides are TGTGCCTGGAGTCCCGAAGCAGGGGAATATGGCTACACCTTC.

The CDR3 reads CASSLSSYEQYF. The CDR3 nucleotides read TGTGCCAGCAGCTTAAGCTCCTACGAGCAGTACTTC. This chain uses TRBV11-3 with TRBJ2-7; D call uncertain. CDR3 length: 12 residues. In germline, CDR1 is SGHNT, CDR2 YENEEA. V lost 2 bases, J lost 0 bases, and 2 bases lay in between.

This rearrangement joins TRBV7-2 to TRBJ1-4; D unresolved. The CDR3 runs to 15 residues. The ends were cut back, 2 bases at V and 3 bases at J, with 10 bases in the middle. Per germline, CDR1 SGHTA and CDR2 FQGNSA. Here the CDR3 DNA reads TGTGCCAGCAGCTTATGGGGTGGGGCTAATGAAAAACTGTTTTTT. Its protein is CASSLWGGANEKLFF.

The gene calls are TRBV14 and TRBJ2-1; 10 nucleotides agree with TRBD2. The CDR3 has 19 residues. Germline CDR1 is SGHDN and CDR2 is FVKESK. Unmatched junction bases numbered 11, after V lost 0 bases and J lost 3 bases. CDR3 DNA: TGTGCCAGCAGCCAAGATGTCGGGCTAGCGGGGGTTCGCTACAATGAGCAGTTCTTC. Its protein is CASSQDVGLAGVRYNEQFF.

The V gene is TRBV11-3, the J gene TRBJ1-1; 9 bases fit TRBD1. The CDR3 is 17 amino acids. The V gene's germline CDR1 is SGHNT and CDR2 YENEEA. The J segment lost 1 base and the V segment lost 1 base, leaving 7 bases of the junction unmatched. CDR3 region: CASSLGDRGSQNTEAFF. For the CDR3, the DNA is TGTGCCAGCAGCTTAGGCGACAGGGGGTCTCAGAACACTGAAGCTTTCTTT.

The rearrangement uses TRBV29-1 and TRBJ2-2; TRBD1 agrees at 11 bases. This CDR3 comprises 13 residues. V was clipped by 7 bases and J by 6 bases; unmatched bases: 4. Per germline, CDR1 SQVTM and CDR2 ANQGSEA. CDR3 in amino acids: CSAGTGGSGELFF. The DNA of the CDR3 is TGCAGCGCTGGGACAGGGGGGTCCGGGGAGCTGTTTTTT.